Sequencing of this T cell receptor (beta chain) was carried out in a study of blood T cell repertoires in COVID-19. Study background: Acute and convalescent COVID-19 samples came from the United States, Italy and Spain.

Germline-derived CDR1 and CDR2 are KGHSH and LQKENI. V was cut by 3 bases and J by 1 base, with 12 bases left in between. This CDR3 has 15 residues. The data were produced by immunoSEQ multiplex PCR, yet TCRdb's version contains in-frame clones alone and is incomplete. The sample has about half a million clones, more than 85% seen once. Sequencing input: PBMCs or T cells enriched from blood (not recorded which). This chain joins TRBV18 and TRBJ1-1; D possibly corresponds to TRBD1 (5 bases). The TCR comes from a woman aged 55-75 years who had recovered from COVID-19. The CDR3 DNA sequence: TGTGCCAGCTCACCGGGGGGAGGTTCGAACACTGAAGCTTTCTTT. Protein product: CASSPGGGSNTEAFF.